The 20 T cell receptor beta chains below come from one sample, sequenced in a study of CD8 T cells in Susac syndrome. Random hexamers were used to reverse transcribe the RNA input (roughly 0.5 to 1 ug). In TCRdb, the immunoSEQ multiplex PCR reads were re-called with MiXCR into one record per CDR3 protein. The sample records 110,000 to 150,000 distinct CDR3 sequences, about 93% being singletons. The sequenced material came from CD8+ T cells from PBMCs. These receptors originate from a human donor in good health.

The genes are TRBV3-1 and TRBJ2-7; TRBD2 is a possible D gene (5 bases). V lost 1 base to trimming and J lost 3 bases, with 13 bases between them. Looked up from germline, CDR1 is LGHDT and CDR2 is YNNKEL (reference sequence). CDR3 length: 15 amino acids. The CDR3 loop reads CASSQGLAADYEQYF. Written as DNA, the CDR3 is TGTGCCAGCAGCCAAGGGCTAGCCGCGGACTACGAGCAGTACTTC.

This chain joins TRBV13 and TRBJ2-1, with 11 positions matching TRBD2. This CDR3 contains 15 residues. After removal of 2 bases from V and 8 bases from J, the junction contained 5 bases not matched to a gene. From germline, CDR1 is PRHDT and CDR2 FYEKMQ (reference sequence). The CDR3 sequence: CASSLIAGGPDEQFF. The DNA for the CDR3 is TGTGCCAGCAGCTTAATAGCGGGAGGGCCTGATGAGCAGTTCTTC.

The chain uses TRBV19 and TRBJ2-7, with TRBD1 identical over 8 bases. Trimming at V came to 7 bases and at J to 3 bases, leaving 11 bases not matched to a gene. The CDR3 is made up of 15 amino acids. Germline V lookup: CDR1 LNHDA, CDR2 SQIVND (reference sequence). This CDR3 is CASNKDRGTYYEQYF. The CDR3 DNA reads TGTGCCAGTAACAAAGACAGGGGAACTTACTACGAGCAGTACTTC.

The chain recombines TRBV20-1 with TRBJ2-7, with D unresolved. Germline V CDR1 and CDR2: DFQATT, SNEGSKA (reference sequence). The CDR3 covers 12 residues. V shed 6 bases and J shed 0 bases, with 9 bases lying between them. The CDR3 spells CSANDFSYEQYF. The DNA of the CDR3 is TGCAGTGCAAATGACTTCTCCTACGAGCAGTACTTC.

The gene calls are TRBV11-2 and TRBJ2-3; 8 nucleotides align to TRBD2. The CDR3 loop spans 15 amino acids. The germline V gene has CDR1 SGHAT and CDR2 FQNNGV. V trimming: 5 bases; J trimming: 2 bases; junction bases outside the gene matches: 6. CDR3 protein: CASSISGIDTDTQYF. The CDR3 DNA reads TGTGCCAGCAGCATTAGCGGGATAGACACAGATACGCAGTATTTT.

The chain uses TRBV11-2 and TRBJ2-7; no reliable D call. The CDR3 is 12 residues long. Germline V gene data show CDR1 as SGHAT and CDR2 as FQNNGV. The V end was cut by 5 bases, the J end by 0 bases, with 5 bases between. This chain's CDR3 is CASSRPSYEQYF. In DNA form, the CDR3 reads TGTGCCAGCAGCCGCCCCTCCTACGAGCAGTACTTC.

The rearrangement links TRBV4-3 to TRBJ2-5; 7 bases match TRBD2. The trim removed 1 base at V and 1 base at J, leaving 6 bases unmatched. This CDR3 has 16 residues. Germline loops: CDR1 LGHNA, CDR2 YSLEER. The CDR3 region has the DNA TGCGCCAGCAGCCAAGGCGTTGCGGGAGTCCAAGAGACCCAGTACTTC. Its translation is CASSQGVAGVQETQYF.

The sample holds one count of this clonotype. The chain has TRBV20-1 and TRBJ2-7, with D perhaps TRBD2 (5 bases). The CDR3 totals 15 residues. V lost 4 bases to trimming and J lost 6 bases, with 22 bases between them. The germline V gene has CDR1 DFQATT and CDR2 SNEGSKA (reference sequence). CDR3: CSATAPWGTRGEQYF. CDR3 nucleotides: TGCAGTGCTACCGCCCCGTGGGGTACACGGGGCGAGCAGTACTTC.

This chain links TRBV28 with TRBJ1-1; D gene ambiguous. Germline V gives CDR1 MDHEN, CDR2 SYDVKM. The CDR3 covers 10 residues. Trimming removed 6 bases at V and 7 bases at J, with 6 bases between. CDR3 residues: CASSDLEAFF. Here the CDR3 DNA reads TGTGCCAGCAGCGACCTTGAAGCTTTCTTT.

The CDR3 sequence is CSARDRDTYGYTF. CDR3 nucleotide sequence: TGCAGTGCTAGAGATAGGGACACCTATGGCTACACCTTC. The chain links TRBV20-1 to TRBJ1-2, with D possibly TRBD1 on 6 matching bases. V was pared by 0 bases and J by 4 bases, with 9 bases between. In germline, CDR1 is DFQATT, CDR2 SNEGSKA (reference sequence). This CDR3 contains 13 residues.

The J gene is TRBJ2-1, the V gene TRBV7-9, with 11 bases aligning to TRBD2. Germline V gene sequence: CDR1 SEHNR, CDR2 FQNEAQ (reference sequence). The J segment lost 7 bases and the V segment lost 5 bases, leaving 7 bases of the junction unmatched. The CDR3 has 15 residues. As DNA, the CDR3 is TGTGCCAGCAGCCAGGAACTAGCGGGAGAGAATGAGCAGTTCTTC. Protein product: CASSQELAGENEQFF. The entire variable domain, with the rest obtained from reference TRBV7-9 and TRBJ2-1, is as follows: DTGVSQNPRHKITKRGQNVTFRCDPISEHNRLYWYRQTLGQGPEFLTYFQNEAQLEKSRLLSDRFSAERPKGSFSTLEIQRTEQGDSAMYLCASSQELAGENEQFFGPGTRLTVL.

This clonotype was found once. V and J are TRBV2 and TRBJ2-7, with 11 bases aligning to TRBD2. Trimming removed 9 bases from V and 4 bases from J; junction bases left unmatched: 2. Germline V gives CDR1 SNHLY, CDR2 FYNNEI. The CDR3 runs 12 residues. The CDR3 nucleotides read TGTGCCAGTAGGACTAGCGGGTACGAGCAGTACTTC. Translating gives CASRTSGYEQYF.

This clonotype was picked up one time. The rearrangement uses TRBV27 and TRBJ2-1, with 7 bases identical to TRBD2. Per the germline V gene, CDR1 is MNHEY and CDR2 is SMNVEV (reference sequence). The CDR3 is made up of 16 amino acids. Losses at the gene ends were 7 bases for V and 8 bases for J; bases not matched to a gene: 17. CDR3 DNA sequence: TGTGCCAGCACCTCCTTCGAGACTAGCAACCGGGATGAGCAGTTCTTC. Its protein is CASTSFETSNRDEQFF.

The CDR3 here is CASSISHLASGRPRSTDTQYF. CDR3 sequence (DNA): TGTGCCAGTAGTATTTCCCACCTGGCTAGCGGGAGGCCCCGGAGCACAGATACGCAGTATTTT. This chain uses TRBV19 with TRBJ2-3; 11 positions match TRBD2. V was clipped by 3 bases and J by 0 bases; unmatched bases: 17. CDR1 and CDR2 from the germline V gene are LNHDA and SQIVND (reference sequence). The CDR3 has 21 amino acids.

The J gene is TRBJ2-1, the V gene TRBV27; D uncertain. The CDR3 sequence is 11 residues long. The V gene lost 6 bases and the J gene lost 6 bases, with 6 bases spanning the gap. Germline CDR1 MNHEY, CDR2 SMNVEV (reference sequence). CDR3 nucleotides: TGTGCCAGCAGGACCCCCAATGAGCAGTTCTTC. This translates into CASRTPNEQFF.

V usage is TRBV12-3 or TRBV12-4 and J usage is TRBJ2-1; D unresolved. This CDR3 region has 13 residues. The V end lost 8 bases, the J end lost 5 bases, and 13 bases lay between the germline ends. The CDR3 loop reads CASALGPDNEQFF. The CDR3 coding sequence is TGTGCCAGCGCCTTGGGTCCGGACAATGAGCAGTTCTTC.

V gene TRBV2 combines with J gene TRBJ1-1, with unresolved D. The CDR3 runs to 11 residues. Trimming cost V 4 bases and J 8 bases, with 8 bases left between them. CDR1 SNHLY and CDR2 FYNNEI come from the germline V gene. CDR3 bases: TGTGCCAGCAGTGGGAACGGCGAAGCTTTCTTT. It translates to CASSGNGEAFF.

This chain uses TRBV11-2 with TRBJ2-1; 8 bases align to TRBD2. The CDR3 has 14 amino acids. Germline V gives CDR1 SGHAT, CDR2 FQNNGV. V dropped 1 base and J dropped 9; count of bases not matched to a gene: 5. The CDR3 nucleotides read TGTGCCAGCAGCTTAGTAAGCGGGAGTGGTGAGCAGTTCTTC. This encodes CASSLVSGSGEQFF.

The V and J genes are TRBV20-1 and TRBJ2-3, with D possibly being TRBD1 or TRBD2 (6 bases each). The CDR3 covers 13 residues. The germline CDR1 and CDR2 sequences are DFQATT and SNEGSKA (reference sequence). Trimming left V 5 bases short and J 1 base short, with 10 bases between. Written as DNA, the CDR3 is TGCAGTGCTCCGAGGGGGGGCACAGATACGCAGTATTTT. Translated, it gives CSAPRGGTDTQYF.

This chain uses TRBV4-1 with TRBJ2-1; D is undetermined. V was clipped by 4 bases and J by 0 bases, with 10 bases between them. Looked up from germline, CDR1 is MGHRA and CDR2 is YSYEKL. The CDR3 is made up of 15 amino acids. The CDR3 sequence is CASSPKAVSYNEQFF. CDR3 in DNA: TGCGCCAGCAGCCCAAAGGCGGTCTCCTACAATGAGCAGTTCTTC.